This TCR beta chain derives from a study of T-cell reconstitution after alpha-beta-depleted transplantation in children. The study's findings and limits: Several hundred graft clones that had expanded were reportedly the source of alpha-beta T cells about two months after transplant. One year after transplant, T-cell counts and diversity came mostly from newly produced T cells.

Unique molecular identifiers were incorporated when the TCRbeta library was constructed. From the PCR reads, TCRdb called clonotypes with MiXCR, one entry per CDR3 protein. Among under 850,000 distinct CDR3 sequences listed, under 15% were seen once. On this clonotype: Antigen specificity is unknown. This clone may be a read error of a much larger clone one base away.

This sample comprised PBMCs, obtained before TCRalphabeta/CD19-depleted stem cell transplant. The receptor was derived from a girl aged 2-10 years with congenital amegakaryocytic thrombocytopenia, due to receive a stem cell transplant.

The CDR3 coding sequence is TGCGCCAGCAGAGTTTCCGCGACAGGGGGCTTTGAGCAGTTCTTC. This sequence encodes CASRVSATGGFEQFF. The rearrangement uses TRBV5-1 and TRBJ2-1, with 10 positions matching TRBD1. The CDR3 is made up of 15 amino acids. V was clipped by 5 bases and J by 9 bases; unmatched bases: 11. Germline CDR1 SGHRS, CDR2 YFSETQ.